A selection of T cell receptor beta chains follows, all from one sample in a study of T cell responses to AZD1222 COVID-19 vaccine. The repertoire was sequenced with immunoSEQ multiplex PCR; TCRdb's copy has only in-frame clones and lacks some. The repertoire includes over 90,000 clones, approximately 87% of them detected once, and roughly 12% sits in the top ten. This sample comprised peripheral blood, obtained 28 days after the second AZD1222 dose. These receptors all stem from an adult who received the AZD1222 COVID-19 vaccine. Both conserved end residues are part of each CDR3. A D gene is named only where the DNA matches it firmly. Part of the rows lack a size; the others show once, few, many or a class for expanded clones.

CDR3 protein: CASSRGLHSGANVLTF
CDR3 DNA: TGTGCCAGCAGCCGGGGACTGCACTCTGGGGCCAACGTCCTGACTTTC
V gene: TRBV3-1/TRBV3-2
clone size: .
D gene: .
J gene: TRBJ2-6

CDR3 protein: CASSSALVGQYF
CDR3 DNA: TGTGCCAGCAGCTCGGCCCTCGTTGGCCAGTACTTC
V gene: TRBV7-9
clone size: .
D gene: .
J gene: TRBJ2-5

CDR3 protein: CASSQRQGNAGANVLTF
CDR3 DNA: TGCGCCAGCAGCCAGAGACAGGGGAACGCTGGGGCCAACGTCCTGACTTTC
V gene: TRBV4-3
clone size: once
D gene: TRBD1
J gene: TRBJ2-6

CDR3 protein: CASSIQQIGEAFF
CDR3 DNA: TGTGCCAGTAGTATCCAACAAATAGGTGAAGCTTTCTTT
V gene: TRBV19
clone size: .
D gene: .
J gene: TRBJ1-1

CDR3 protein: CASSFGTGGLHSPLHF
CDR3 DNA: TGTGCCAGCAGTTTTGGGACAGGGGGTCTTCATTCACCCCTCCACTTT
V gene: TRBV27
clone size: .
D gene: TRBD1
J gene: TRBJ1-6

CDR3 protein: CASSSPPLPLHF
CDR3 DNA: TGTGCCAGCAGCTCGCCCCCCTTACCCCTCCACTTT
V gene: TRBV7-3
clone size: few
D gene: .
J gene: TRBJ1-6

CDR3 protein: CSVAVGTGQINYGYTF
CDR3 DNA: TGCAGCGTTGCGGTGGGGACAGGACAGATCAACTATGGCTACACCTTC
V gene: TRBV29-1
clone size: once
D gene: TRBD1
J gene: TRBJ1-2

CDR3 protein: CASSSGGGAYNEQFF
CDR3 DNA: TGTGCCAGCAGTTCTGGGGGAGGGGCCTACAATGAGCAGTTCTTC
V gene: TRBV28
clone size: .
D gene: TRBD2
J gene: TRBJ2-1

CDR3 protein: CASSQDIGQTNQPQHF
CDR3 DNA: TGCGCCAGCAGCCAAGACATCGGACAGACTAATCAGCCCCAGCATTTT
V gene: TRBV4-1
clone size: .
D gene: .
J gene: TRBJ1-5

CDR3 protein: CASSAQGWSTEAFF
CDR3 DNA: TGTGCCAGCAGTGCACAGGGTTGGAGCACTGAAGCTTTCTTT
V gene: TRBV2
clone size: .
D gene: .
J gene: TRBJ1-1

CDR3 protein: CASSPGQEVSGYTF
CDR3 DNA: TGTGCCAGCAGCCCCGGACAGGAAGTATCCGGCTACACCTTC
V gene: TRBV6-5
clone size: .
D gene: TRBD1
J gene: TRBJ1-2

CDR3 protein: CASSQGRGGSQVSGYTF
CDR3 DNA: TGTGCCAGCAGCCAAGGGCGAGGGGGATCCCAAGTTAGTGGCTACACCTTC
V gene: TRBV3-1/TRBV3-2
clone size: .
D gene: .
J gene: TRBJ1-2

CDR3 protein: CAWKGYSLAGVSPYNEQFF
CDR3 DNA: TGTGCCTGGAAGGGGTATAGCCTAGCGGGAGTGTCCCCCTACAATGAGCAGTTCTTC
V gene: TRBV30
clone size: .
D gene: TRBD2
J gene: TRBJ2-1

CDR3 protein: CASSSAWNTEAFF
CDR3 DNA: TGTGCCAGCAGCTCTGCCTGGAACACTGAAGCTTTCTTT
V gene: TRBV7-2
clone size: once
D gene: .
J gene: TRBJ1-1

CDR3 protein: CASSARLPGTDTQYF
CDR3 DNA: TGTGCCAGCAGCGCCCGTTTACCCGGCACAGATACGCAGTATTTT
V gene: TRBV9
clone size: .
D gene: .
J gene: TRBJ2-3

CDR3 protein: CASSVGWAGQNTEAFF
CDR3 DNA: TGTGCCAGCAGCGTTGGTTGGGCGGGGCAGAACACTGAAGCTTTCTTT
V gene: TRBV7-2
clone size: .
D gene: .
J gene: TRBJ1-1

CDR3 protein: CASSREWTEEQFF
CDR3 DNA: TGTGCCAGCTCCCGGGAGTGGACGGAGGAGCAGTTCTTC
V gene: TRBV18
clone size: .
D gene: .
J gene: TRBJ2-1

CDR3 protein: CASSFSGQGARSRHFAGANVLTF
CDR3 DNA: TGTGCCAGCAGTTTTTCCGGACAGGGGGCAAGATCCCGTCATTTCGCTGGGGCCAACGTCCTGACTTTC
V gene: TRBV28
clone size: .
D gene: TRBD1
J gene: TRBJ2-6

CDR3 protein: CASSEGWSTYNEQFF
CDR3 DNA: TGTGCCAGCAGTGAAGGGTGGAGCACCTACAATGAGCAGTTCTTC
V gene: TRBV6-1
clone size: .
D gene: .
J gene: TRBJ2-1

CDR3 protein: CASRVAGATYEQYF
CDR3 DNA: TGTGCCAGCAGGGTAGCGGGGGCCACCTACGAGCAGTACTTC
V gene: TRBV2
clone size: .
D gene: TRBD2
J gene: TRBJ2-7

CDR3 protein: CASSRGLAGVETQYF
CDR3 DNA: TGTGCCAGCAGCCGGGGACTAGCGGGAGTAGAGACCCAGTACTTC
V gene: TRBV5-8
clone size: .
D gene: TRBD2
J gene: TRBJ2-5

CDR3 protein: CASSMTPGGTEAFF
CDR3 DNA: TGTGCCAGTAGTATGACACCCGGGGGCACTGAAGCTTTCTTT
V gene: TRBV19
clone size: .
D gene: .
J gene: TRBJ1-1

CDR3 protein: CASSVSAQGADGYTF
CDR3 DNA: TGTGCCAGCAGCGTCTCTGCACAGGGGGCAGACGGCTACACCTTC
V gene: TRBV9
clone size: .
D gene: TRBD1
J gene: TRBJ1-2

CDR3 protein: CASSTSQDRTYNEQFF
CDR3 DNA: TGTGCCAGCAGCACATCCCAGGACAGGACCTACAATGAGCAGTTCTTC
V gene: TRBV28
clone size: .
D gene: TRBD1
J gene: TRBJ2-1

CDR3 protein: CASSSGGRSYGYTF
CDR3 DNA: TGTGCCAGCAGCTCGGGCGGACGTAGCTATGGCTACACCTTC
V gene: TRBV5-6
clone size: .
D gene: .
J gene: TRBJ1-2

CDR3 protein: CASSVGAAGGYTF
CDR3 DNA: TGTGCCAGCAGTGTGGGGGCGGCGGGGGGCTACACCTTC
V gene: TRBV2
clone size: .
D gene: .
J gene: TRBJ1-2

CDR3 protein: CASRLTTNYGYTF
CDR3 DNA: TGTGCCAGCAGGCTGACAACTAACTATGGCTACACCTTC
V gene: TRBV6-6
clone size: few
D gene: .
J gene: TRBJ1-2

CDR3 protein: CASSSRGPYEQYF
CDR3 DNA: TGTGCCAGCTCCAGCCGGGGCCCCTACGAGCAGTACTTC
V gene: TRBV28
clone size: .
D gene: .
J gene: TRBJ2-7

CDR3 protein: CASSPRPLEELFF
CDR3 DNA: TGTGCCAGCAGCCCGCGCCCCTTAGAGGAGCTGTTTTTT
V gene: TRBV9
clone size: medium-sized
D gene: .
J gene: TRBJ2-2

CDR3 protein: CASILSGGNYNEQFF
CDR3 DNA: TGTGCCAGCATTCTTAGCGGGGGGAACTACAATGAGCAGTTCTTC
V gene: TRBV7-2
clone size: .
D gene: TRBD2
J gene: TRBJ2-1

CDR3 protein: CASSSNWGAGETQYF
CDR3 DNA: TGTGCCAGCAGCAGCAATTGGGGGGCGGGAGAGACCCAGTACTTC
V gene: TRBV5-4
clone size: .
D gene: .
J gene: TRBJ2-5

CDR3 protein: CASSLLGVTSGSSYEQYF
CDR3 DNA: TGTGCCAGCTCACTCCTTGGGGTCACTAGCGGGAGCTCCTACGAGCAGTACTTC
V gene: TRBV18
clone size: .
D gene: TRBD2
J gene: TRBJ2-7

CDR3 protein: CASSLGPGNTEAFF
CDR3 DNA: TGCGCCAGCAGCTTGGGCCCGGGGAACACTGAAGCTTTCTTT
V gene: TRBV5-1
clone size: .
D gene: .
J gene: TRBJ1-1

CDR3 protein: CASSPRAGGSAETQYF
CDR3 DNA: TGTGCCAGCAGCCCCCGAGCAGGGGGAAGCGCGGAGACCCAGTACTTC
V gene: TRBV9
clone size: .
D gene: TRBD1
J gene: TRBJ2-5

CDR3 protein: CSAGGREPTDTQYF
CDR3 DNA: TGCAGCGCCGGGGGGAGGGAACCCACAGATACGCAGTATTTT
V gene: TRBV29-1
clone size: .
D gene: TRBD2
J gene: TRBJ2-3

CDR3 protein: CASSISGTQYF
CDR3 DNA: TGCGCCAGCAGCATATCCGGGACCCAGTACTTC
V gene: TRBV5-1
clone size: .
D gene: .
J gene: TRBJ2-5

CDR3 protein: CASSLAGNTNTEAFF
CDR3 DNA: TGTGCCAGCAGCTTAGCGGGTAATACTAACACTGAAGCTTTCTTT
V gene: TRBV7-9
clone size: .
D gene: .
J gene: TRBJ1-1

CDR3 protein: CSAARSGRNEQFF
CDR3 DNA: TGCAGCGCCGCCCGAAGCGGGAGGAATGAGCAGTTCTTC
V gene: TRBV29-1
clone size: .
D gene: TRBD2
J gene: TRBJ2-1

CDR3 protein: CASSRDRTGELFF
CDR3 DNA: TGTGCTAGCAGCCGGGACCGAACGGGGGAGCTGTTTTTT
V gene: TRBV7-7
clone size: once
D gene: .
J gene: TRBJ2-2

CDR3 protein: CASSLLATGGIFSYNEQFF
CDR3 DNA: TGTGCCAGCAGTTTACTCGCGACAGGGGGTATTTTCTCCTACAATGAGCAGTTCTTC
V gene: TRBV27
clone size: .
D gene: TRBD1
J gene: TRBJ2-1

CDR3 protein: CASSNQGLAGGGEQYF
CDR3 DNA: TGTGCCAGCAGCAATCAGGGACTAGCGGGTGGGGGCGAGCAGTACTTC
V gene: TRBV28
clone size: .
D gene: TRBD2
J gene: TRBJ2-7

CDR3 protein: CASSLADLGAGNSYEQYF
CDR3 DNA: TGCGCCAGCAGCTTGGCCGATCTCGGGGCAGGGAACTCCTACGAGCAGTACTTC
V gene: TRBV5-1
clone size: few
D gene: .
J gene: TRBJ2-7

CDR3 protein: CASSQGANQPQHF
CDR3 DNA: TGCGCCAGCTCCCAGGGGGCTAATCAGCCCCAGCATTTT
V gene: TRBV5-1
clone size: .
D gene: TRBD1
J gene: TRBJ1-5

CDR3 protein: CASSYGRLGGEQYF
CDR3 DNA: TGTGCCAGCAGCTACGGGAGACTCGGGGGGGAGCAGTACTTC
V gene: TRBV7-2
clone size: .
D gene: TRBD2
J gene: TRBJ2-7

CDR3 protein: CASSYTTNTEAFF
CDR3 DNA: TGTGCCAGCAGCTATACTACGAACACTGAAGCTTTCTTT
V gene: TRBV7-2
clone size: .
D gene: .
J gene: TRBJ1-1

CDR3 protein: CASSLGGTVEEQYF
CDR3 DNA: TGTGCCAGCAGTTTGGGGGGGACGGTGGAAGAGCAGTACTTC
V gene: TRBV28
clone size: .
D gene: TRBD2
J gene: TRBJ2-7

CDR3 protein: CASNRGLNTGELFF
CDR3 DNA: TGTGCCAGCAATAGGGGACTCAACACCGGGGAGCTGTTTTTT
V gene: TRBV27
clone size: .
D gene: .
J gene: TRBJ2-2

CDR3 protein: CASSQGRMLRGANVLTF
CDR3 DNA: TGTGCCAGCAGTCAGGGACGGATGTTAAGGGGGGCCAACGTCCTGACTTTC
V gene: TRBV28
clone size: .
D gene: .
J gene: TRBJ2-6

CDR3 protein: CAWRLGGTNEKLFF
CDR3 DNA: TGTGCCTGGAGGTTAGGGGGGACTAATGAAAAACTGTTTTTT
V gene: TRBV30
clone size: .
D gene: .
J gene: TRBJ1-4

CDR3 protein: CASSQGRNQPQHF
CDR3 DNA: TGCGCCAGCAGTCAGGGTCGGAATCAGCCCCAGCATTTT
V gene: TRBV10-2
clone size: .
D gene: .
J gene: TRBJ1-5

CDR3 protein: CASSTGGSGNTIYF
CDR3 DNA: TGCGCCAGCTCGACAGGGGGCAGTGGAAACACCATATATTTT
V gene: TRBV5-1
clone size: .
D gene: TRBD1
J gene: TRBJ1-3